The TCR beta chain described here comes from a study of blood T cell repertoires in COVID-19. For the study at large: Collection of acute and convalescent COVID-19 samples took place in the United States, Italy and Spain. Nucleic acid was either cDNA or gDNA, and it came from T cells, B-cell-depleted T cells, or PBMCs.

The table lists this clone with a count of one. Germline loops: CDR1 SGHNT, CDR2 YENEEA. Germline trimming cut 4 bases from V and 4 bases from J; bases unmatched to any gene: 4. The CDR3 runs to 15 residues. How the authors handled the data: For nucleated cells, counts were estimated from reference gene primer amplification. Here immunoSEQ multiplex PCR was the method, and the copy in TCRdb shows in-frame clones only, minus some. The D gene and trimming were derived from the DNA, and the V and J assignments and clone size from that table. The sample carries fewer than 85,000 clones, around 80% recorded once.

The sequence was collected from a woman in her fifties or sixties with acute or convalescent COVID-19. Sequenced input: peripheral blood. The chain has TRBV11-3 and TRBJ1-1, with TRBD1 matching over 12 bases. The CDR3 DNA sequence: TGTGCCAGCAGCTCGGGACAGGGGGCAGTCACTGAAGCTTTCTTT. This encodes CASSSGQGAVTEAFF. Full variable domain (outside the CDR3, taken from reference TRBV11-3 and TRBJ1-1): EAGVVQSPRYKIIEKKQPVAFWCNPISGHNTLYWYLQNLGQGPELLIRYENEEAVDDSQLPKDRFSAERLKGVDSTLKIQPAELGDSAVYLCASSSGQGAVTEAFFGQGTRLTVV.